This T cell receptor (beta chain) stems from a study of blood T cell repertoires in COVID-19. Turning to the study itself: PBMCs, B-cell-depleted T cells, or T cells provided the cDNA or gDNA that made up the material.

Between the trimmed V and J ends, which lost 6 bases and 2 bases, there was a span of 17 bases. The CDR3 consists of 15 residues. Germline CDR1 reads MNHEY; CDR2 reads SMNVEV (reference sequence). Profiling relied on immunoSEQ multiplex PCR, and the TCRdb table lists in-frame clones only, not all of them. The table shows 70,000 to 85,000 clones, with about 89% occurring only once. The chain employs TRBV27 and TRBJ2-7; maybe TRBD1 (5 bases). The sequenced sample consisted of peripheral blood. This receptor was obtained from a woman aged 60 to 75 with acute or convalescent COVID-19. The DNA for the CDR3 is TGTGCCAGCAGCATGAAAACAGGTTTAACCTACGAGCAGTACTTC. Residues: CASSMKTGLTYEQYF.